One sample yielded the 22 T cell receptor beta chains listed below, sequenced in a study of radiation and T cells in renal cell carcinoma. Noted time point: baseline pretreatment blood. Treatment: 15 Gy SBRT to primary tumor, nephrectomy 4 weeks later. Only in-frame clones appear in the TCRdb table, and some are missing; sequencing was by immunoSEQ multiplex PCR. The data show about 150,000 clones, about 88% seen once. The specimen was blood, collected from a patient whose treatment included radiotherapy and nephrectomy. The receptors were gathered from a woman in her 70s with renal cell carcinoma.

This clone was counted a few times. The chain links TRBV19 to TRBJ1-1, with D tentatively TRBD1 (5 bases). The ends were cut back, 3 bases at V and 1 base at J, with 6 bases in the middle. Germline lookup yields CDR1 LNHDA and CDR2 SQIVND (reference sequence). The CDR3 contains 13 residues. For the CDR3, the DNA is TGTGCCAGTAGTATCGGGGCGAACACTGAAGCTTTCTTT. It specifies CASSIGANTEAFF.

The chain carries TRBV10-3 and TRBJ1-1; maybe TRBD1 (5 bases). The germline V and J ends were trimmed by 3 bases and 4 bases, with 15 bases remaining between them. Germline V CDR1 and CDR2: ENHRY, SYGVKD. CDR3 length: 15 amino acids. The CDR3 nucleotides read TGTGCCATCAGTGAATCAGGGTTGGCGGGCACTGAAGCTTTCTTT. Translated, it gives CAISESGLAGTEAFF.

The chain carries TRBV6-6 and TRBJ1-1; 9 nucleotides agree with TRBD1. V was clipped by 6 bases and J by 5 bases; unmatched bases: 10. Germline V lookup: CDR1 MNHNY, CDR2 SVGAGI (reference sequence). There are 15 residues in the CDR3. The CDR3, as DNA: TGTGCCAGCAGCCCTGAGGGGACAGGGCTTACTGAAGCTTTCTTT. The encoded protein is CASSPEGTGLTEAFF.

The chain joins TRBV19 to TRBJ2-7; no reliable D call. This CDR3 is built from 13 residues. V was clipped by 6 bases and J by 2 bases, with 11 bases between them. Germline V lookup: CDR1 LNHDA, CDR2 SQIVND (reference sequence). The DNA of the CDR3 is TGTGCCAGTAGCCGAAACCTCCCCTACGAGCAGTACTTC. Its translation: CASSRNLPYEQYF.

CDR3 sequence (DNA): TGTGCCTGGAAAACTCGGGGCGGCAATGAGCAGTTCTTC. It specifies CAWKTRGGNEQFF. The V and J genes are TRBV30 and TRBJ2-1; D assignment may be TRBD1 or TRBD2 (5 bases each). This CDR3 is 13 amino acids long. Trimming pared 4 bases from V and 6 bases from J, leaving 13 bases between. CDR1 and CDR2 from the germline V gene are GTSNPN and SVGIG (reference sequence).

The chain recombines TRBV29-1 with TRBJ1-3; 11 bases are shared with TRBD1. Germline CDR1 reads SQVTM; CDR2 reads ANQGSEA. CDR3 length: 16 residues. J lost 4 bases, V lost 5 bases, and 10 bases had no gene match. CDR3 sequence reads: CSVRSPRDRGGNTIYF. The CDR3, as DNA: TGCAGCGTTCGATCTCCCCGGGACAGGGGGGGAAACACCATATATTTT.

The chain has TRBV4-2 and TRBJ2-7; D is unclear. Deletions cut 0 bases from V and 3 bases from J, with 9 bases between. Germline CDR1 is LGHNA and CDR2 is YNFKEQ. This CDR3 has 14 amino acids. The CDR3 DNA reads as TGTGCCAGCAGCCAAGATCTTGGTGGCTACGAGCAGTACTTC. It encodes CASSQDLGGYEQYF.

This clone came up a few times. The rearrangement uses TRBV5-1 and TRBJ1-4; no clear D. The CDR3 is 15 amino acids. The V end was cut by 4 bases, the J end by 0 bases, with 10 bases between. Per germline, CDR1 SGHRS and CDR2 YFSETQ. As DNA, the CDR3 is TGCGCCAGCAGCGTAACGTTCGCAACTAATGAAAAACTGTTTTTT. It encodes CASSVTFATNEKLFF. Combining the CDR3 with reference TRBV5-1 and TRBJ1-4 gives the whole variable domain KAGVTQTPRYLIKTRGQQVTLSCSPISGHRSVSWYQQTPGQGLQFLFEYFSETQRNKGNFPGRFSGRQFSNSRSEMNVSTLELGDSALYLCASSVTFATNEKLFFGSGTQLSVL.

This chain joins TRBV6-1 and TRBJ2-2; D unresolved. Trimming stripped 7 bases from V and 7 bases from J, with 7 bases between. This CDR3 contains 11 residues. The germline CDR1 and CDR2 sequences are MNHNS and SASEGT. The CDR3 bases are TGTGCCAGCAACCGATTCGGGGAGCTGTTTTTT. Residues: CASNRFGELFF.

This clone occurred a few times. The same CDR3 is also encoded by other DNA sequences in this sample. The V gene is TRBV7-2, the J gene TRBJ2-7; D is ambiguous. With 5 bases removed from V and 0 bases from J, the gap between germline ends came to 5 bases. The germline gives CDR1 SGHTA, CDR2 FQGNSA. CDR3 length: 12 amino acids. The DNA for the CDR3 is TGTGCCAGCAGCCCGAGCTCCTACGAGCAGTACTTC. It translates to CASSPSSYEQYF.

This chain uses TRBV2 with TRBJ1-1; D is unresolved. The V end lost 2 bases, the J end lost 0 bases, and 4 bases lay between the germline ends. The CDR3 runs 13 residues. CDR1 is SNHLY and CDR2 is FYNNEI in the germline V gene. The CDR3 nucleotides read TGTGCCAGCAGTGAAACGGTGAACACTGAAGCTTTCTTT. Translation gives CASSETVNTEAFF.

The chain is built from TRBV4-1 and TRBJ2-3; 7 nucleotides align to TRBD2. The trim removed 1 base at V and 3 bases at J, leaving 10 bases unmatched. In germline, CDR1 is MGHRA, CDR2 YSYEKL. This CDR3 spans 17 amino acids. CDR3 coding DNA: TGCGCCAGCAGCCAAGTAAGAGGACTAGTCGGTACAGATACGCAGTATTTT. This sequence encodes CASSQVRGLVGTDTQYF.

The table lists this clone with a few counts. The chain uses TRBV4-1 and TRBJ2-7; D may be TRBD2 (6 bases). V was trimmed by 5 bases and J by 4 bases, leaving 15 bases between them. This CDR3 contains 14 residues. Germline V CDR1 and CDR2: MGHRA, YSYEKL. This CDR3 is CASSSRTTAYEQYF. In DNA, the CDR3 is TGCGCCAGCAGCTCCCGGACTACCGCTTACGAGCAGTACTTC.

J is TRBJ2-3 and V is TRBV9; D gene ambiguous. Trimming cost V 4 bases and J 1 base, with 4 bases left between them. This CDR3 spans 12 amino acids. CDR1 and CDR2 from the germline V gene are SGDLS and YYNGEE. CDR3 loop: CASSNRTDTQYF. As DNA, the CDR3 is TGTGCCAGCAGCAACCGCACAGATACGCAGTATTTT. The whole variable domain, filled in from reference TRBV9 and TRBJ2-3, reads DSGVTQTPKHLITATGQRVTLRCSPRSGDLSVYWYQQSLDQGLQFLIQYYNGEERAKGNILERFSAQQFPDLHSELNLSSLELGDSALYFCASSNRTDTQYFGPGTRLTVL.

DNA for the CDR3: TGTGCCAGCAGTTCGAAGGACAGCCTCTACGAGCAGTACTTC. It encodes CASSSKDSLYEQYF. V and J are TRBV6-6 and TRBJ2-7; TRBD1 might be the D (6 bases). This CDR3 spans 14 amino acids. Trimming shortened V by 4 bases and J by 3 bases, and 13 bases separated the two germline ends. The germline V gene has CDR1 MNHNY and CDR2 SVGAGI (reference sequence).

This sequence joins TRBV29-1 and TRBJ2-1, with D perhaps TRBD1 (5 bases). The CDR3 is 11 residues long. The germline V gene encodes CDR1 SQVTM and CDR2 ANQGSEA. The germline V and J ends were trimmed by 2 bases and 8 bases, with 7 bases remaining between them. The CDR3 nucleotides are TGCAGCGTTGAAAGGGGCTATGAGCAGTTCTTC. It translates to CSVERGYEQFF.

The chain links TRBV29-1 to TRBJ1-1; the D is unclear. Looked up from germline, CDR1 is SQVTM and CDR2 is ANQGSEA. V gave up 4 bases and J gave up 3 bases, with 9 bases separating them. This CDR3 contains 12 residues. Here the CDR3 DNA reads TGCAGCGTTGGCAACAGACACACTGAAGCTTTCTTT. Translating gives CSVGNRHTEAFF. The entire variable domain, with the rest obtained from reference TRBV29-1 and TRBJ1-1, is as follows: SAVISQKPSRDICQRGTSLTIQCQVDSQVTMMFWYRQQPGQSLTLIATANQGSEATYESGFVIDKFPISRPNLTFSTLTVSNMSPEDSSIYLCSVGNRHTEAFFGQGTRLTVV.

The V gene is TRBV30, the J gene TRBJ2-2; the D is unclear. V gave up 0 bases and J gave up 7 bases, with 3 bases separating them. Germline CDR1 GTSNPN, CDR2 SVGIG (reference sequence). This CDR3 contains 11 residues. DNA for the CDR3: TGTGCCTGGAGTGTGTTCGGGGAGCTGTTTTTT. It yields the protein CAWSVFGELFF.

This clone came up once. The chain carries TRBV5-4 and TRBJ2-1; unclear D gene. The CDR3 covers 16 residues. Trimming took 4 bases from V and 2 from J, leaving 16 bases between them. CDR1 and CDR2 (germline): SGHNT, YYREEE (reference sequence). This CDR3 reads CASSPTLHSTYNEQFF. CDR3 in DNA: TGTGCCAGCAGCCCGACCTTACACAGCACCTACAATGAGCAGTTCTTC.

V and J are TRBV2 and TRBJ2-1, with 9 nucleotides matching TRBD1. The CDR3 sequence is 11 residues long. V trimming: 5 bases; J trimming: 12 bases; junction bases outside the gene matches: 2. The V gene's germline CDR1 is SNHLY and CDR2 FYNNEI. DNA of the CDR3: TGTGCCAGCAGTCGGACAGGGGCGCAGTTCTTC. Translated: CASSRTGAQFF.

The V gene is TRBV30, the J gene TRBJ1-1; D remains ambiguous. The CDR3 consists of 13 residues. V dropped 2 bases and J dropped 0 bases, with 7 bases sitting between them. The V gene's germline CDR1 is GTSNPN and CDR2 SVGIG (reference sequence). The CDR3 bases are TGTGCCTGGAGTCCGACCCTGAACACTGAAGCTTTCTTT. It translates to CAWSPTLNTEAFF.

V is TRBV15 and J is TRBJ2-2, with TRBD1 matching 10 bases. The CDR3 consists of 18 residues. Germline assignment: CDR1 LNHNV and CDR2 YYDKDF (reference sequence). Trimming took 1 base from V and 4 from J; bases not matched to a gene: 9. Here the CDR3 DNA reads TGTGCCACCAGCAGAGTAGACAGGGGGCGCAGGGGCACCGGGGAGCTGTTTTTT. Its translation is CATSRVDRGRRGTGELFF.